One sample yielded the 26 T cell receptor beta chains listed below, sequenced in a study of immune cell composition in non-small cell lung cancer. The normal lung sample lay at least 3 cm, and maximally far, from the tumour. Repertoires were generated with immunoSEQ multiplex PCR, while TCRdb's copy carries only in-frame clones and drops some. The repertoire has under 20,000 clones, 70% to 85% of them found once; the top ten carry approximately 9.2%. This same sample was also part of a study on CD4 T cells in lung cancer.

Sequenced material: non-adjacent lung tissue. Receptors originate from a human donor with non-small cell lung cancer.

This clone occurred once. V is TRBV4-3 and J is TRBJ2-3; 8 bases align to TRBD2. Germline trimming cut 0 bases from V and 2 bases from J; bases unmatched to any gene: 4. Germline values: CDR1 LGHNA, CDR2 YSLEER. The CDR3 consists of 16 residues. The CDR3 nucleotides read TGCGCCAGCAGCCAAGAGTACGGGGGGGTCACAGATACGCAGTATTTT. Amino acid sequence: CASSQEYGGVTDTQYF.

Here the CDR3 DNA reads TGTGCCAGCAGGAGTCGCTACGAGCAGTACTTC. Its translation is CASRSRYEQYF. J is TRBJ2-7 and V is TRBV6-5; no clear D. This CDR3 is 11 amino acids long. Trimming removed 6 bases from V and 3 bases from J, with 6 bases in between. CDR1 is MNHEY, CDR2 SVGAGI, per germline.

This chain connects TRBV7-2 to TRBJ1-2; TRBD1 matches 7 bases. The CDR3 has 12 amino acids. The germline V gene encodes CDR1 SGHTA and CDR2 FQGNSA. After removal of 6 bases from V and 4 bases from J, the junction contained 2 bases not matched to a gene. The CDR3 nucleotides are TGTGCCAGCAGTCGGGACAGCTATGGCTACACCTTC. It translates to CASSRDSYGYTF.

CDR3 sequence: CASTLGINSNQPQHF. CDR3 DNA sequence: TGTGCCAGCACCCTGGGAATTAATAGCAATCAGCCCCAGCATTTT. The V call is TRBV7-2, the J call TRBJ1-5, with unresolved D. CDR1 is SGHTA, CDR2 FQGNSA, per germline. CDR3 size: 15 residues. V was pared by 7 bases and J by 0 bases, with 13 bases between.

The gene calls are TRBV19 and TRBJ2-1, with D hard to call. This CDR3 region has 15 residues. The germline V and J ends were trimmed by 2 bases and 0 bases, with 8 bases remaining between them. Germline V lookup: CDR1 LNHDA, CDR2 SQIVND (reference sequence). DNA for the CDR3: TGTGCCAGTAGTATAAACGATTTCTCCTACAATGAGCAGTTCTTC. Its translation is CASSINDFSYNEQFF.

V gene TRBV28 combines with J gene TRBJ1-4; 12 bases are shared with TRBD1. The CDR3 is made up of 19 amino acids. The germline V gene encodes CDR1 MDHEN and CDR2 SYDVKM. Trimming cost V 5 bases and J 1 base; bases outside gene matches: 11. CDR3 protein: CASSAQPGQGAGTNEKLFF. Here the CDR3 DNA reads TGTGCCAGCAGTGCCCAACCGGGACAGGGGGCAGGAACTAATGAAAAACTGTTTTTT. Supplemented by reference TRBV28 and TRBJ1-4, the full variable domain reads DVKVTQSSRYLVKRTGEKVFLECVQDMDHENMFWYRQDPGLGLRLIYFSYDVKMKEKGDIPEGYSVSREKKERFSLILESASTNQTSMYLCASSAQPGQGAGTNEKLFFGSGTQLSVL.

This clone showed up just a few times. The chain recombines TRBV4-2 with TRBJ2-7; 9 bases agree with TRBD2. CDR1 is LGHNA and CDR2 is YNFKEQ in the germline V gene. The length of the CDR3 is 13 residues. J lost 6 bases, V lost 6 bases, and 6 bases had no gene match. CDR3 loop: CASSKAGGSEQYF. In DNA form, the CDR3 reads TGTGCCAGCAGTAAAGCGGGGGGAAGCGAGCAGTACTTC.

By proportion, this clone is medium-sized. The J gene is TRBJ2-7, the V gene TRBV5-4; 7 nucleotides match TRBD2. J gave up 2 bases and V 4 bases, and 12 bases lay outside the gene matches. Germline CDR1 reads SGHNT; CDR2 reads YYREEE (reference sequence). The CDR3 is 16 amino acids. The chain's CDR3 is CASSPHAGTTTYEQYF. In DNA, the CDR3 is TGTGCCAGCAGCCCTCACGCCGGGACTACAACCTACGAGCAGTACTTC.

V is TRBV6-5 and J is TRBJ2-3, with D tentatively TRBD1 (5 bases). Germline-derived CDR1 and CDR2 are MNHEY and SVGAGI. With 4 bases removed from V and 2 bases from J, the gap between germline ends came to 10 bases. CDR3 size: 14 residues. CDR3 sequence (DNA): TGTGCCAGCAGTTCGTCTGGACACACAGATACGCAGTATTTT. Amino acid sequence: CASSSSGHTDTQYF.

The chain has TRBV5-1 and TRBJ2-3; 12 bases map to TRBD2. Per the germline V gene, CDR1 is SGHRS and CDR2 is YFSETQ. CDR3 length: 15 amino acids. V lost 2 bases to trimming and J lost 4 bases; unmatched junction nucleotides: 2. The CDR3 bases are TGCGCCAGCAGCTTTGGACTAGCGGGGTCAGATACGCAGTATTTT. Amino acids: CASSFGLAGSDTQYF.

This clone is classed as medium-sized. This chain connects TRBV29-1 to TRBJ2-7, with TRBD1 matching 7 bases. The trim removed 5 bases at V and 2 bases at J, leaving 3 bases unmatched. The CDR3 runs 12 residues. Per germline, CDR1 SQVTM and CDR2 ANQGSEA. The CDR3 DNA is TGCAGCGTTCTACAGGGGACCTACGAGCAGTACTTC. This sequence encodes CSVLQGTYEQYF.

The chain is built from TRBV4-3 and TRBJ1-2; D call uncertain. CDR1 is LGHNA and CDR2 is YSLEER in the germline V gene. V was cut by 1 base and J by 0 bases, with 15 bases left in between. The CDR3 totals 17 residues. CDR3 amino acids: CASSQGSQARANYGYTF. The CDR3 DNA is TGCGCCAGCAGCCAAGGTTCCCAGGCCCGAGCTAACTATGGCTACACCTTC.

In the case of this clone: Additional DNA sequences in this sample encode the identical CDR3. The V call is TRBV7-2, the J call TRBJ2-5, with TRBD2 as a possible D gene (6 bases). With 0 bases removed from V and 2 bases from J, the gap between germline ends came to 10 bases. This CDR3 region has 15 residues. Germline CDR1 reads SGHTA; CDR2 reads FQGNSA. CDR3 residues: CASSLALGGQETQYF. CDR3 nucleotides: TGTGCCAGCAGCTTAGCGTTGGGGGGACAAGAGACCCAGTACTTC.

V and J are TRBV30 and TRBJ1-1, with 10 bases that match TRBD1. The CDR3 loop spans 14 amino acids. The V segment lost 8 bases and the J segment 5 bases; nucleotides outside the gene matches: 11. Germline CDR1 reads GTSNPN; CDR2 reads SVGIG (reference sequence). CDR3: CASSPGQGWTEAFF. CDR3 nucleotide sequence: TGTGCCAGTAGTCCGGGACAGGGGTGGACTGAAGCTTTCTTT.

The rearrangement joins TRBV5-6 to TRBJ2-7, with D perhaps matching TRBD1 (6 bases). Looked up from germline, CDR1 is SGHDT and CDR2 is YYEEEE. The CDR3 has 15 amino acids. Trimming stripped 2 bases from V and 6 bases from J, with 18 bases between. DNA for the CDR3: TGTGCCAGCAGCTTAAGGGGGATACCGTTATTCGAGCAGTACTTC. It encodes CASSLRGIPLFEQYF.

V is TRBV11-2 and J is TRBJ1-1; D is ambiguous. This CDR3 comprises 13 residues. V gave up 1 base and J gave up 1 base, with 4 bases separating them. From germline, CDR1 is SGHAT and CDR2 FQNNGV. The DNA for the CDR3 is TGTGCCAGCAGCTTAGCAGGGAACACTGAAGCTTTCTTT. Amino acid sequence: CASSLAGNTEAFF.

The V and J genes are TRBV2 and TRBJ1-2; D call uncertain. Germline V lookup: CDR1 SNHLY, CDR2 FYNNEI. Trimming took 3 bases from V and 8 from J, leaving 13 bases between them. This CDR3 spans 13 amino acids. CDR3 in DNA: TGTGCCAGCAGTGATGTCCGACTGGGGGGCTACACCTTC. It translates to CASSDVRLGGYTF.

V is TRBV6-5 and J is TRBJ2-1, with 7 bases aligning to TRBD1. V shed 2 bases, J shed 2 bases, and the junction held 3 bases outside the gene matches. The CDR3 is made up of 15 amino acids. In germline, CDR1 is MNHEY, CDR2 SVGAGI. This CDR3 is CASSYRQGAYNEQFF. Here the CDR3 DNA reads TGTGCCAGCAGTTACAGGCAGGGGGCCTACAATGAGCAGTTCTTC.

For this clone: One end of the junction does not line up with germline, which may come from a read error. The V and J genes are TRBV7-9 and TRBJ2-7; D not resolved. This CDR3 is 15 amino acids long. Per germline, CDR1 SEHNR and CDR2 FQNEAQ (reference sequence). CDR3 region: CASSQGNTATYEQYF. In DNA form, the CDR3 reads TGCGCCAGCAGCCAAGGGAACACCGCGACCTACGAGCAGTACTTC.

This chain links TRBV13 with TRBJ2-3; 11 bases map to TRBD2. This CDR3 comprises 16 residues. CDR1 and CDR2 from the germline V gene are PRHDT and FYEKMQ (reference sequence). V trimming: 2 bases; J trimming: 2 bases; junction bases outside the gene matches: 3. CDR3 amino acids: CASSLRLAGITDTQYF. The DNA of the CDR3 is TGTGCCAGCAGCTTAAGACTAGCGGGGATCACAGATACGCAGTATTTT.

V is TRBV4-2 and J is TRBJ2-2; 13 nucleotides align to TRBD2. With 1 base clipped from V and 5 bases from J, the junction kept 4 bases outside the gene matches. CDR3 length: 17 amino acids. Germline V gene lookup returns CDR1 LGHNA and CDR2 YNFKEQ. The CDR3 nucleotides read TGTGCCAGCAGCCAAGGAGGGGGACTAGCGGGGACCGGGGAGCTGTTTTTT. Translating gives CASSQGGGLAGTGELFF.

V gene TRBV4-1 combines with J gene TRBJ2-1; TRBD2 matches at 7 bases. V shed 4 bases and J 7 bases; nucleotides not matched to a gene: 16. The V gene's germline CDR1 is MGHRA and CDR2 YSYEKL. The CDR3 length is 17 residues. Here the CDR3 reads CASSPAIRGLGGNEQFF. Written as DNA, the CDR3 is TGCGCCAGCAGCCCCGCCATTAGGGGCCTGGGAGGGAATGAGCAGTTCTTC.

This sequence joins TRBV11-3 and TRBJ2-1; D is possibly TRBD2 (6 bases). The CDR3 runs 14 residues. Trimming removed 2 bases from V and 6 bases from J, with 11 bases in between. Germline V gene sequence: CDR1 SGHNT, CDR2 YENEEA. CDR3 sequence (DNA): TGTGCCAGCAGCTTATTGGCTAGCGCCAATGAGCAGTTCTTC. Amino acid sequence: CASSLLASANEQFF.

V and J are TRBV19 and TRBJ2-7; D is unresolved. This CDR3 comprises 14 residues. V gave up 7 bases and J gave up 3 bases, with 16 bases separating them. Germline V gene sequence: CDR1 LNHDA, CDR2 SQIVND (reference sequence). The CDR3 protein is CASTFGWGNYEQYF. The CDR3 DNA reads TGTGCCAGTACTTTCGGTTGGGGAAACTACGAGCAGTACTTC.

This chain joins TRBV7-2 and TRBJ2-1, with D tentatively TRBD2 (5 bases). This CDR3 spans 15 amino acids. Germline CDR1 reads SGHTA; CDR2 reads FQGNSA. Trimming left V 4 bases short and J 0 bases short, with 10 bases between. CDR3 coding DNA: TGTGCCAGCAGCTGGATGGGGAGCTCCTACAATGAGCAGTTCTTC. Protein: CASSWMGSSYNEQFF. The variable domain in full, completed from reference TRBV7-2 and TRBJ2-1, reads GAGVSQSPSNKVTEKGKDVELRCDPISGHTALYWYRQSLGQGLEFLIYFQGNSAPDKSGLPSDRFSAERTGGSVSTLTIQRTQQEDSAVYLCASSWMGSSYNEQFFGPGTRLTVL.

This rearrangement joins TRBV5-1 to TRBJ2-7; D is ambiguous. The CDR3 runs 14 residues. CDR1 is SGHRS, CDR2 YFSETQ, per germline. Trimming pared 0 bases from V and 1 base from J, leaving 8 bases between. This chain's CDR3 is CASSLGLGSYEQYF. CDR3 nucleotide sequence: TGCGCCAGCAGCTTGGGGCTAGGGTCCTACGAGCAGTACTTC.